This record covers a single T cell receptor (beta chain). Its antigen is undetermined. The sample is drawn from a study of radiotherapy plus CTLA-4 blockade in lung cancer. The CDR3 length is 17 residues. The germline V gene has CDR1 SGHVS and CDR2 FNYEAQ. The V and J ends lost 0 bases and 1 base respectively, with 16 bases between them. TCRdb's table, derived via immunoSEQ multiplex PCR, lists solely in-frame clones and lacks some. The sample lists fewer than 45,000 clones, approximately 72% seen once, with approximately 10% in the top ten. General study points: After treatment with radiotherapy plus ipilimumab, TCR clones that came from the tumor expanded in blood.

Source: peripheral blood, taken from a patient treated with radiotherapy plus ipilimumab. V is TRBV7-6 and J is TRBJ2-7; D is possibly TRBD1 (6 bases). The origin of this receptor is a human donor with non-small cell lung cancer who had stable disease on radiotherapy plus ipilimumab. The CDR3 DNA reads TGTGCCAGCAGCTTAGCTCCCGCTGGGGGCACATCCTACGAGCAGTACTTC. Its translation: CASSLAPAGGTSYEQYF.